This is a list of T cell receptor beta chains from one sample in a study of CD4 T cells in relation to SARS-CoV-2 and coronaviruses. Clones were sequenced by immunoSEQ multiplex PCR, and TCRdb holds only the in-frame ones, with some missing. The repertoire consists of tens of thousands of clones, with approximately 78% occurring once and the leading ten covering about 15%. These receptors' antigens are unknown. The material sequenced was CD4+ T cells from PBMCs, cultured in vitro. These TCRs come from a human donor in good health. The CDR3 runs from the conserved cysteine through the conserved F or W. A D gene is named only where the DNA matches it firmly. Size is omitted from some rows. Given values are once, few, many or a class for expanded clones.

V,J,D,length,size,DNA,CDR3
TRBV2,TRBJ1-2,TRBD1,14,NA,TGTGCCAGCAGTGACAGGGGGGCTGACTATGGCTACACCTTC,CASSDRGADYGYTF
TRBV5-1,TRBJ1-2,TRBD1,14,NA,TGCGCCAGCAGCGAACAGGGGGGAGACTATGGCTACACCTTC,CASSEQGGDYGYTF
TRBV7-2,TRBJ2-7,TRBD1,16,NA,TGTGCCAGCAGCGCCCGACTTGGGACAGGGAACTACGAGCAGTACTTC,CASSARLGTGNYEQYF
TRBV5-1,TRBJ2-1,NA,14,NA,TGCGCCAGCAGCTTGGGACCGTCCCGAAATGAGCAGTTCTTC,CASSLGPSRNEQFF
TRBV2,TRBJ1-6,NA,16,NA,TGTGCCAGCAGCCAAGACAGCTCAAGGGGGGTCTCACCCCTCCACTTT,CASSQDSSRGVSPLHF
TRBV18,TRBJ2-2,TRBD1,16,NA,TGTGCCAGCTCACCACTGGCCGGGACAGCGCTAGCATCACTGTTTTTT,CASSPLAGTALASLFF
TRBV5-1,TRBJ2-1,TRBD2,14,NA,TGCGCCAGCAGCTTTCCTAGCGGGAGAAATGAGCAGTTCTTC,CASSFPSGRNEQFF
TRBV30,TRBJ1-1,NA,15,NA,TGTGCCTGGAGTGTAGCACGGACAACGAGCACTGAAGCTTTCTTT,CAWSVARTTSTEAFF
TRBV19,TRBJ1-3,NA,15,NA,TGTGCCAGTAGTATATTCGACAGACTTGGAAACACCATATATTTT,CASSIFDRLGNTIYF
TRBV19,TRBJ2-7,TRBD1,17,NA,TGTGCCAGTAGTATCCGACTCACAGGGGGGCTATCCTACGAGCAGTACTTC,CASSIRLTGGLSYEQYF
TRBV27,TRBJ2-1,TRBD1,15,NA,TGTGCCAGCAGACCCGACAGGGGGTCCTACAATGAGCAGTTCTTC,CASRPDRGSYNEQFF
TRBV6-2/TRBV6-3,TRBJ2-7,NA,14,once,TGTGCCAGCAGCCGGGCCGCGGGCACCTACGAGCAGTACTTC,CASSRAAGTYEQYF
TRBV2,TRBJ2-5,TRBD2,13,NA,TGTGCCAGCAGTCTAGCGGGAGTCGGGACCCAGTACTTC,CASSLAGVGTQYF
TRBV9,TRBJ1-1,NA,14,NA,TGTGCCAGCAGCGTACTAGAATCGAACACTGAAGCTTTCTTT,CASSVLESNTEAFF
TRBV28,TRBJ2-5,NA,17,NA,TGTGCCAGCAGTTTTTTTCCGGGAAAGGGATCGTGGGAGACCCAGTACTTC,CASSFFPGKGSWETQYF
TRBV19,TRBJ2-2,TRBD2,16,NA,TGTGCCAGTAGTATAGACAGCGGGGTCAACACCGGGGAGCTGTTTTTT,CASSIDSGVNTGELFF
TRBV7-9,TRBJ2-1,TRBD1,15,NA,TGTGCCAGCAGCTTAAACAGGGGTGTCCACAATGAGCAGTTCTTC,CASSLNRGVHNEQFF
TRBV7-2,TRBJ2-3,NA,11,NA,TGTGCCAGCAGTCTCACAGATACGCAGTATTTT,CASSLTDTQYF
TRBV5-1,TRBJ1-4,NA,12,NA,TGCGCCAGCAAACAAGACGGGGAAAAACTGTTTTTT,CASKQDGEKLFF
TRBV2,TRBJ1-4,NA,15,NA,TGTGCCAGCAAAAACGATAGGGGGATCAATGAAAAACTGTTTTTT,CASKNDRGINEKLFF
TRBV30,TRBJ1-4,NA,14,NA,TGTGCCTGGAGTGATCGACGGTTTAATGAAAAACTGTTTTTT,CAWSDRRFNEKLFF
TRBV28,TRBJ1-5,NA,12,NA,TGTGCCAGCACAGGGTACGATCAGCCCCAGCATTTT,CASTGYDQPQHF
TRBV6-1,TRBJ2-2,TRBD1,15,NA,TGTGCCAGCAGTGAAGCCTACAGGGGCACCGGGGAGCTGTTTTTT,CASSEAYRGTGELFF
TRBV19,TRBJ2-2,NA,15,NA,TGTGCCAGTAGTTCGCCGGGACAGAACACCGGGGAGCTGTTTTTT,CASSSPGQNTGELFF
TRBV7-9,TRBJ1-1,NA,13,few,TGTGCCAGCAGCAACGAGGGGAACACTGAAGCTTTCTTT,CASSNEGNTEAFF
TRBV27,TRBJ1-6,NA,14,NA,TGTGCCAGCACGATAGGGGCCTATAATTCACCCCTCCACTTT,CASTIGAYNSPLHF
TRBV20-1,TRBJ2-4,NA,13,NA,TGCAGTGCAAGTGACACAGCCAAAAACATTCAGTACTTC,CSASDTAKNIQYF
TRBV10-3,TRBJ1-4,TRBD1,15,once,TGTGCCATTGAGAAACCGGGACAGACTAATGAAAAACTGTTTTTT,CAIEKPGQTNEKLFF
TRBV30,TRBJ1-2,NA,14,few,TGTGCCTGGAGCTTGGAGTCCGATTATGTTGGCTACACCTTC,CAWSLESDYVGYTF
TRBV7-3,TRBJ2-3,NA,14,once,TGTGCCAGCAGCTTAGGGCAGCCCACAGATACGCAGTATTTT,CASSLGQPTDTQYF
TRBV5-1,TRBJ2-7,NA,15,NA,TGCGCCAGCAGCTCTGAAACAAGCAGGATTTCGGGGCAGTACTTC,CASSSETSRISGQYF
TRBV3-1/TRBV3-2,TRBJ2-3,NA,22,once,TGTGCCAGCAGCCAAGATCGTCACCCTGCGGGACCCCAACAACCTAGCACAGATACGCAGTATTTT,CASSQDRHPAGPQQPSTDTQYF
TRBV10-2,TRBJ1-5,NA,12,NA,TGCGCCAGCTGTTCGGGCAATCAGCCCCAGCATTTT,CASCSGNQPQHF
TRBV12-3/TRBV12-4,TRBJ1-6,NA,13,NA,TGTGCCAGCAGTTTTGGGTTTAATTCACCCCTCCACTTT,CASSFGFNSPLHF
TRBV4-1,TRBJ1-3,NA,15,NA,TGCGCCAGCAGCAGAGGGGGAACAACCGGAAACACCATATATTTT,CASSRGGTTGNTIYF
TRBV10-3,TRBJ1-3,NA,15,once,TGTGCCATCAGTGGAGGGGATCCCTCTGGAAACACCATATATTTT,CAISGGDPSGNTIYF
TRBV5-8,TRBJ2-1,TRBD2,20,NA,TGTGCCAGCAGCCCTCTCGGACTAGCGGGAGGACGGAAGTCCTACAATGAGCAGTTCTTC,CASSPLGLAGGRKSYNEQFF
TRBV3-1/TRBV3-2,TRBJ1-2,NA,14,NA,TGTGCCAGCAGAAAAGCGGAAAGTTCTAGTGGCTACACCTTC,CASRKAESSSGYTF
TRBV20-1,TRBJ2-1,NA,11,NA,TGCAGTGCTCCTTCCTACGATGAGCAGTTCTTC,CSAPSYDEQFF
TRBV7-2,TRBJ2-3,NA,15,NA,TGTGCCAGCAGCTTACAGAGTAGTGTGTCAGATACGCAGTATTTT,CASSLQSSVSDTQYF
TRBV6-1,TRBJ1-2,NA,18,NA,TGTGCCAGCAGTGATGTGGGCTGGGGGCGGCCGGCTAACTATGGCTACACCTTC,CASSDVGWGRPANYGYTF
TRBV29-1,TRBJ1-2,NA,12,once,TGCAGCGTGGTCAGGCAAAACTATGGCTACACCTTC,CSVVRQNYGYTF
TRBV30,TRBJ2-7,TRBD2,13,NA,TGTGCCTTGAGGGGAGCGGGAATCTACGAGCAGTACTTC,CALRGAGIYEQYF
TRBV5-1,TRBJ1-2,NA,13,few,TGCGCCAGCAGCACTACAGGGTCCTATGGCTACACCTTC,CASSTTGSYGYTF
TRBV25-1,TRBJ2-1,TRBD1,15,NA,TGTGCCAGCAGCCTCGGGACAGGGACCGGGAATGAGCAGTTCTTC,CASSLGTGTGNEQFF
TRBV6-5,TRBJ2-1,TRBD2,15,NA,TGTGCCAGCAGTTACTCGCTAGCGGGGGCATTCGAGCAGTTCTTC,CASSYSLAGAFEQFF
TRBV7-9,TRBJ2-5,TRBD1,17,once,TGTGCCAGCAGCTTAGTTCCCTACAGGGGGCGCGGGGAGACCCAGTACTTC,CASSLVPYRGRGETQYF